The source of this TCR beta chain is a study of T-cell memory formation after mild COVID-19. Trimming stripped 6 bases from V and 6 bases from J, with 14 bases between. Germline CDR1 reads ENHRY; CDR2 reads SYGVKD. The CDR3 is made up of 14 amino acids. This clonotype was found a few times. TCRdb independently ran MiXCR on the 5' RACE reads; one entry per CDR3 protein. The data hold around 260,000 distinct CDR3 sequences, with 15% to 20% observed a single time. This clonotype was sampled from a man between 18 and 29 years old who had mild COVID-19 (a few samples of this study predate the infection). Cell type and time point are not known. Input material: PBMCs or a T cell subset sorted from them (not recorded which). The rearrangement links TRBV10-3 to TRBJ2-2; the D is unclear. CDR3 protein: CAIRPSGWAGELFF. The CDR3 coding sequence is TGTGCCATCAGGCCGTCGGGTTGGGCCGGGGAGCTGTTTTTT.